The 14 T cell receptor beta chains reported below all come from one sample, sequenced in a study of blood T cell repertoires in COVID-19. TCRdb's copy holds only in-frame clones and misses some; the assay was immunoSEQ multiplex PCR. The sample has hundreds of thousands of clones, about four fifths seen once; the top ten hold roughly 2.5%. The sample taken for sequencing was peripheral blood. These receptors originate from a woman aged 35 to 49 with active or convalescent COVID-19.

V usage is TRBV3-1 (or the pseudogene TRBV3-2) and J usage is TRBJ1-1; 9 bases match TRBD1. Germline V gene lookup returns CDR1 LGHDT and CDR2 YNNKEL (reference sequence). J lost 2 bases, V lost 8 bases, and 3 bases had no gene match. This CDR3 is built from 13 residues. This chain's CDR3 is CASSDRGNTEAFF. DNA for the CDR3: TGTGCCAGCTCGGACAGGGGCAACACTGAAGCTTTCTTT.

The J gene is TRBJ1-6, the V gene TRBV19; D unresolved. The CDR3 totals 16 residues. CDR1 LNHDA and CDR2 SQIVND come from the germline V gene (reference sequence). The V end was cut by 5 bases, the J end by 4 bases, with 15 bases between. The CDR3 is CASSGRPVGYNSPLHF. The CDR3, as DNA: TGTGCCAGTAGTGGCAGGCCGGTGGGTTATAATTCACCCCTCCACTTT.

The CDR3 DNA reads as TGTGCCAGCTCACCAGGGCCGAGGGGAGGAGACAGGGGCTACGAGCAGTACTTC. This sequence encodes CASSPGPRGGDRGYEQYF. The chain combines TRBV18 with TRBJ2-7; the match to TRBD1 covers 8 bases. Germline lookup yields CDR1 KGHSH and CDR2 LQKENI. The CDR3 runs 18 residues. J gave up 3 bases and V 2 bases, and 15 bases lay outside the gene matches. Together with reference TRBV18 and TRBJ2-7, the CDR3 gives the full variable domain: NAGVMQNPRHLVRRRGQEARLRCSPMKGHSHVYWYRQLPEEGLKFMVYLQKENIIDESGMPKERFSAEFPKEGPSILRIQQVVRGDSAAYFCASSPGPRGGDRGYEQYFGPGTRLTVT.

This CDR3 is CASSSSGGTEAFF. DNA of the CDR3: TGTGCCAGCAGCTCCTCCGGGGGCACTGAAGCTTTCTTT. V and J are TRBV7-3 and TRBJ1-1, with D possibly TRBD1 on 5 matching bases. CDR3 size: 13 residues. Germline lookup yields CDR1 SGHTA and CDR2 FQGTGA. V shed 4 bases and J shed 4 bases, with 10 bases lying between them.

The rearrangement links TRBV10-3 to TRBJ1-1; possible D gene TRBD1, 5 bases. CDR3 size: 13 residues. Germline assignment: CDR1 ENHRY and CDR2 SYGVKD. The V gene lost 10 bases and the J gene lost 1 base, with 13 bases spanning the gap. CDR3 sequence reads: CATLQVTNTEAFF. CDR3 coding DNA: TGTGCCACCCTACAGGTGACGAACACTGAAGCTTTCTTT.

The chain recombines TRBV18 with TRBJ1-2, with 8 positions matching TRBD1. The CDR3 has 13 amino acids. Germline V lookup: CDR1 KGHSH, CDR2 LQKENI. The V and J ends lost 3 bases and 6 bases, in that order; junction bases with no gene match: 3. In DNA, the CDR3 is TGTGCCAGCTCACCGGGACAGGAGGATGGCTACACCTTC. Translated, it gives CASSPGQEDGYTF.

This sequence joins TRBV29-1 and TRBJ2-7, with 7 bases fitting TRBD2. Looked up from germline, CDR1 is SQVTM and CDR2 is ANQGSEA. This CDR3 is built from 14 residues. V shed 2 bases, J shed 4 bases, and the junction held 8 bases outside the gene matches. CDR3 bases: TGCAGCGTTGAACGAGCGGGATCCGTATACGAGCAGTACTTC. The encoded protein is CSVERAGSVYEQYF.

The chain is built from TRBV7-3 and TRBJ1-5; D unclear. V lost 0 bases to trimming and J lost 6 bases, with 3 bases between them. CDR1 is SGHTA, CDR2 FQGTGA, per germline. The CDR3 has 12 amino acids. The CDR3 protein is CASSLTGQPQHF. CDR3 in DNA: TGTGCCAGCAGCTTAACCGGTCAGCCCCAGCATTTT.

This sequence joins TRBV24-1 and TRBJ2-1; 9 bases fit TRBD1. The trim removed 5 bases at V and 3 bases at J, leaving 4 bases unmatched. Germline CDR1 is KGHDR and CDR2 is SFDVKD. The length of the CDR3 is 15 residues. CDR3 in amino acids: CATSAGQGGYNEQFF. CDR3 sequence (DNA): TGTGCCACCAGTGCGGGACAGGGTGGCTACAATGAGCAGTTCTTC.

CDR3 sequence reads: CASSSRYSGTNTGELFF. The CDR3 DNA reads TGTGCCAGCAGCTCGAGATATTCGGGGACGAACACCGGGGAGCTGTTTTTT. The chain uses TRBV7-9 and TRBJ2-2; D perhaps matches TRBD2 (5 bases). This CDR3 is 17 amino acids long. CDR1 is SEHNR, CDR2 FQNEAQ, per germline (reference sequence). Trimming removed 4 bases at V and 0 bases at J, with 15 bases between. The full variable domain, its missing parts supplied by reference TRBV7-9 and TRBJ2-2, is DTGVSQNPRHKITKRGQNVTFRCDPISEHNRLYWYRQTLGQGPEFLTYFQNEAQLEKSRLLSDRFSAERPKGSFSTLEIQRTEQGDSAMYLCASSSRYSGTNTGELFFGEGSRLTVL.

The chain employs TRBV7-8 and TRBJ1-1, with D maybe TRBD1 (5 bases). CDR1 and CDR2 from the germline V gene are SGHVS and FQNEAQ. The CDR3 consists of 16 residues. Trimming pared 1 base from V and 3 bases from J, leaving 15 bases between. In nucleotides, the CDR3 is TGTGCCAGCAGCTTAGGCAGGGTGTTCGGATACACTGAAGCTTTCTTT. Translation gives CASSLGRVFGYTEAFF.

The genes are TRBV19 and TRBJ2-1; D not resolved. This CDR3 contains 12 residues. CDR1 LNHDA and CDR2 SQIVND come from the germline V gene (reference sequence). Trimming left V 6 bases short and J 6 bases short, with 9 bases between. DNA of the CDR3: TGTGCCAGTAGATCTTACGGCAATGAGCAGTTCTTC. Translating it yields CASRSYGNEQFF. The variable domain in full, with the rest retrieved from reference TRBV19 and TRBJ2-1, is DGGITQSPKYLFRKEGQNVTLSCEQNLNHDAMYWYRQDPGQGLRLIYYSQIVNDFQKGDIAEGYSVSREKKESFPLTVTSAQKNPTAFYLCASRSYGNEQFFGPGTRLTVL.

J is TRBJ2-2 and V is TRBV14; possibly TRBD1 for D (5 bases). The CDR3 is 13 residues long. V was pared by 4 bases and J by 6 bases, with 9 bases between. Per the germline V gene, CDR1 is SGHDN and CDR2 is FVKESK. The CDR3 here is CASSRTPAGELFF. CDR3 coding DNA: TGTGCCAGCAGCCGGACACCTGCCGGGGAGCTGTTTTTT. The variable domain in full, completed from reference TRBV14 and TRBJ2-2, reads EAGVTQFPSHSVIEKGQTVTLRCDPISGHDNLYWYRRVMGKEIKFLLHFVKESKQDESGMPNNRFLAERTGGTYSTLKVQPAELEDSGVYFCASSRTPAGELFFGEGSRLTVL.

This clone was counted only a few times. This sequence joins TRBV18 and TRBJ1-1, with 8 bases identical to TRBD1. The CDR3 loop spans 16 amino acids. The germline V gene has CDR1 KGHSH and CDR2 LQKENI. J lost 1 base, V lost 1 base, and 5 bases had no gene match. Written as DNA, the CDR3 is TGTGCCAGCTCACCACTACAGGGGGTCGGGAACACTGAAGCTTTCTTT. It codes for CASSPLQGVGNTEAFF.